The 29 T cell receptor beta chains below were found in one sample sequenced in a study of circulating and synovial CD4+ cells in juvenile arthritis. Assay: immunoSEQ multiplex PCR; the TCRdb copy retains only in-frame clones and omits some. The repertoire holds tens of thousands of clones, with less than 97% as singletons. Sequencing was performed on CD4+ T cells from blood. The receptors originated from a human donor with juvenile idiopathic arthritis.

The genes are TRBV11-2 and TRBJ2-1, with a weak D call TRBD2 (6 bases). Trimming took 8 bases from V and 9 from J, leaving 26 bases between them. CDR1 and CDR2 (germline): SGHAT, FQNNGV. This CDR3 has 16 residues. The CDR3 sequence is CASLSIRGSLWGEQFF. Written as DNA, the CDR3 is TGTGCCAGCCTCTCGATACGGGGGAGTCTATGGGGTGAGCAGTTCTTC.

This chain joins TRBV5-1 and TRBJ2-1, with 13 positions matching TRBD2. The V gene's germline CDR1 is SGHRS and CDR2 YFSETQ. J lost 8 bases, V lost 3 bases, and 5 bases had no gene match. The CDR3 consists of 15 residues. DNA of the CDR3: TGCGCCAGCAGCTCCCGACTAGCGGGAGGCTATGAGCAGTTCTTC. Translated, it gives CASSSRLAGGYEQFF.

CDR3 nucleotides: TGTGCCAGCTCGGGGACAGGTACCGTGGAGCCCCAGCATTTT. As protein: CASSGTGTVEPQHF. The chain employs TRBV18 and TRBJ1-5; TRBD1 matches 8 bases. The CDR3 length is 14 residues. V was clipped by 6 bases and J by 8 bases; unmatched bases: 9. CDR1 and CDR2 (germline): KGHSH, LQKENI.

The chain links TRBV7-9 to TRBJ1-2; D might be TRBD1 (5 bases). This CDR3 comprises 15 residues. Germline loops: CDR1 SEHNR, CDR2 FQNEAQ (reference sequence). Trimming shortened V by 5 bases and J by 6 bases, and 19 bases separated the two germline ends. CDR3 sequence: CASSQNYRGRNGYTF. The CDR3 nucleotides read TGTGCCAGCAGCCAGAACTATAGGGGCAGGAATGGCTACACCTTC.

The gene calls are TRBV7-2 and TRBJ2-1; D is possibly TRBD1 (5 bases). This CDR3 comprises 15 residues. Per the germline V gene, CDR1 is SGHTA and CDR2 is FQGNSA. Trimming removed 3 bases from V and 2 bases from J, with 11 bases in between. The CDR3 loop is CASSLEGVTYNEQFF. CDR3 sequence (DNA): TGTGCCAGCAGCTTGGAAGGGGTTACCTACAATGAGCAGTTCTTC.

The gene calls are TRBV12-5 and TRBJ1-2, with 7 bases lining up with TRBD1. After removal of 1 base from V and 4 bases from J, the junction contained 6 bases not matched to a gene. The CDR3 extends over 15 amino acids. The V gene's germline CDR1 is LGHNT and CDR2 FRNRAP. The CDR3 DNA sequence: TGTGCTAGTGGTTTGGCTCAGACAGGGCGCTATGGCTACACCTTC. Translated: CASGLAQTGRYGYTF.

V gene TRBV6-5 combines with J gene TRBJ2-7; TRBD1 might be the D (5 bases). This CDR3 spans 13 amino acids. With 6 bases removed from V and 0 bases from J, the gap between germline ends came to 9 bases. CDR1 and CDR2 (germline): MNHEY, SVGAGI. In DNA form, the CDR3 reads TGTGCCAGCAGGCGACAGAGCTCCTACGAGCAGTACTTC. Translating gives CASRRQSSYEQYF.

This chain joins TRBV5-1 and TRBJ1-6, with 8 bases that match TRBD1. The CDR3 covers 14 residues. Trimming removed 4 bases from V and 12 bases from J; junction bases left unmatched: 9. The germline gives CDR1 SGHRS, CDR2 YFSETQ. The chain's CDR3 is CASSDGTGGVPLHF. As DNA, the CDR3 is TGCGCCAGCAGCGATGGGACAGGCGGTGTACCCCTCCACTTT.

This chain connects TRBV12-2 to TRBJ2-1; the D segment call TRBD2 is taken from the table without a DNA check. TRBV12-2 is recorded as a pseudogene. The CDR3 is 16 residues long. CDR3 sequence reads: CASRPSRLAAYNEQFF. CDR3 sequence (DNA): TGTGCAAGTCGCCCCTCGCGACTAGCGGCTTACAATGAGCAGTTCTTC.

The V and J genes are TRBV28 and TRBJ1-1; possible D gene TRBD1, 5 bases. CDR1 is MDHEN and CDR2 is SYDVKM in the germline V gene. This CDR3 is built from 15 residues. V was pared by 5 bases and J by 11 bases, with 24 bases between. In DNA, the CDR3 is TGTGCCAGCAGTCCTACAGTTGGGGCAGGCGGTCGGGCTTTCTTT. It yields the protein CASSPTVGAGGRAFF. Combining the CDR3 with reference TRBV28 and TRBJ1-1 gives the whole variable domain DVKVTQSSRYLVKRTGEKVFLECVQDMDHENMFWYRQDPGLGLRLIYFSYDVKMKEKGDIPEGYSVSREKKERFSLILESASTNQTSMYLCASSPTVGAGGRAFFGQGTRLTVV.

A word on this clone: One end of the junction varies from germline; a read error may be responsible. V is TRBV11-2 and J is TRBJ1-2; 9 nucleotides match TRBD1. The germline V gene encodes CDR1 SGHAT and CDR2 FQNNGV. The CDR3 loop spans 13 amino acids. The chain's CDR3 is CANSARTGDGYTF. Written as DNA, the CDR3 is TGTGCCAACAGCGCGAGGACAGGGGACGGCTACACCTTC.

The genes are TRBV5-1 and TRBJ1-1, with D uncertain. Germline V lookup: CDR1 SGHRS, CDR2 YFSETQ. V lost 0 bases and J 0 bases, leaving 3 bases between the germline ends. The CDR3 has 13 residues. CDR3 nucleotides: TGCGCCAGCAGCTTGGTATTGAACACTGAAGCTTTCTTT. Its protein product is CASSLVLNTEAFF.

The V gene is TRBV18, the J gene TRBJ2-7, with D possibly TRBD2 on 6 matching bases. Germline V CDR1 and CDR2: KGHSH, LQKENI. The V end lost 3 bases, the J end lost 6 bases, and 12 bases lay between the germline ends. CDR3 length: 13 residues. CDR3 bases: TGTGCCAGCTCACCGGGGCAGGGAGGCGAGCAGTACTTC. Protein sequence: CASSPGQGGEQYF.

V is TRBV5-1 and J is TRBJ2-7, with 7 positions matching TRBD1. J was trimmed by 4 bases and V by 4 bases; bases with no gene match: 8. The germline gives CDR1 SGHRS, CDR2 YFSETQ. CDR3 size: 14 residues. The CDR3 loop reads CASSAPGQKYEQYF. The CDR3 coding sequence is TGCGCCAGCAGCGCACCGGGACAGAAGTACGAGCAGTACTTC. The whole variable domain, remainder taken from reference TRBV5-1 and TRBJ2-7, is KAGVTQTPRYLIKTRGQQVTLSCSPISGHRSVSWYQQTPGQGLQFLFEYFSETQRNKGNFPGRFSGRQFSNSRSEMNVSTLELGDSALYLCASSAPGQKYEQYFGPGTRLTVT.

The V call is TRBV5-1, the J call TRBJ2-1; 11 nucleotides line up with TRBD2. V lost 2 bases, J lost 9 bases, and 4 bases stayed unmatched. This CDR3 has 14 residues. Germline V lookup: CDR1 SGHRS, CDR2 YFSETQ. The CDR3 loop reads CASSFSGGAVEQFF. The CDR3 DNA reads as TGCGCCAGCAGCTTTAGCGGGGGGGCGGTTGAGCAGTTCTTC. Full variable domain (missing parts from reference TRBV5-1 and TRBJ2-1): KAGVTQTPRYLIKTRGQQVTLSCSPISGHRSVSWYQQTPGQGLQFLFEYFSETQRNKGNFPGRFSGRQFSNSRSEMNVSTLELGDSALYLCASSFSGGAVEQFFGPGTRLTVL.

The chain carries TRBV11-2 and TRBJ1-2; 9 bases are a match to TRBD1. The V segment lost 0 bases and the J segment 4 bases; nucleotides outside the gene matches: 9. Germline V gene sequence: CDR1 SGHAT, CDR2 FQNNGV. The CDR3 runs 17 residues. In nucleotides, the CDR3 is TGTGCCAGCAGCTTAGATGGAAGGACAGGGGCCAGCTATGGCTACACCTTC. Amino acids: CASSLDGRTGASYGYTF. Looking up the rest from reference TRBV11-2 and TRBJ1-2 gives the full variable domain: EAGVAQSPRYKIIEKRQSVAFWCNPISGHATLYWYQQILGQGPKLLIQFQNNGVVDDSQLPKDRFSAERLKGVDSTLKIQPAKLEDSAVYLCASSLDGRTGASYGYTFGSGTRLTVV.

The chain couples TRBV10-3 to TRBJ1-1, with TRBD1 as a possible D gene (6 bases). CDR1 and CDR2 from the germline V gene are ENHRY and SYGVKD. The CDR3 runs to 15 residues. V lost 4 bases and J 4 bases, leaving 16 bases between the germline ends. The CDR3 sequence is CAISAQGTYVTEAFF. CDR3 nucleotides: TGTGCCATCAGTGCACAGGGCACGTATGTCACTGAAGCTTTCTTT.

The genes are TRBV5-1 and TRBJ2-3; 7 bases match TRBD2. Germline assignment: CDR1 SGHRS and CDR2 YFSETQ. This CDR3 contains 13 residues. After removal of 3 bases from V and 6 bases from J, the junction contained 4 bases not matched to a gene. CDR3 sequence: CASSWTSGDTQYF. DNA for the CDR3: TGCGCCAGCAGCTGGACTAGTGGGGATACGCAGTATTTT. The whole variable domain, filled in from reference TRBV5-1 and TRBJ2-3, reads KAGVTQTPRYLIKTRGQQVTLSCSPISGHRSVSWYQQTPGQGLQFLFEYFSETQRNKGNFPGRFSGRQFSNSRSEMNVSTLELGDSALYLCASSWTSGDTQYFGPGTRLTVL.

The V call is TRBV4-3, the J call TRBJ2-1; TRBD2 matches 11 bases. The junction had 3 bases not matched to a gene; V was cut back by 2 bases and J by 3 bases. The CDR3 loop spans 16 amino acids. Germline V gene sequence: CDR1 LGHNA, CDR2 YSLEER. In DNA form, the CDR3 reads TGCGCCAGCAGCCAAAAACTAGCGGGGGACTACAATGAGCAGTTCTTC. This encodes CASSQKLAGDYNEQFF.

This clone appeared once. The J gene is TRBJ1-2, the V gene TRBV4-1, with D maybe TRBD1 (6 bases). The CDR3 covers 16 residues. The germline V gene has CDR1 MGHRA and CDR2 YSYEKL. V shed 2 bases and J shed 5 bases, with 18 bases lying between them. CDR3 loop: CASSQTPGQNSYGYTF. For the CDR3, the DNA is TGCGCCAGCAGCCAAACCCCGGGACAAAACTCATATGGCTACACCTTC.

The chain couples TRBV7-6 to TRBJ2-2; TRBD2 aligns across 13 bases. In germline, CDR1 is SGHVS, CDR2 FNYEAQ. The CDR3 consists of 19 residues. The V segment lost 4 bases and the J segment 3 bases; nucleotides outside the gene matches: 11. DNA for the CDR3: TGTGCCAGCAGCTCGTCGACTAGCGGGGGGCTCTTGGACACCGGGGAGCTGTTTTTT. Protein sequence: CASSSSTSGGLLDTGELFF.

This clone was seen a single time. V and J are TRBV4-2 and TRBJ2-3, with TRBD2 matching over 8 bases. The germline gives CDR1 LGHNA, CDR2 YNFKEQ. The V gene end was trimmed by 4 bases and the J gene end by 0 bases; junction bases not matched to a gene: 24. This CDR3 has 22 amino acids. CDR3 sequence (DNA): TGTGCCAGCAGCCCTGTCCGGTATTTTGGCGTCGGGACTAGATCTAGCACAGATACGCAGTATTTT. It codes for CASSPVRYFGVGTRSSTDTQYF.

This chain connects TRBV7-9 to TRBJ2-5; 12 bases map to TRBD2. The length of the CDR3 is 16 residues. Germline loops: CDR1 SEHNR, CDR2 FQNEAQ (reference sequence). The J segment lost 5 bases and the V segment lost 6 bases, leaving 10 bases of the junction unmatched. The DNA for the CDR3 is TGTGCCAGCAGTCGCGGTAGGACTAGCGGGAAGGAGACCCAGTACTTC. It is translated as CASSRGRTSGKETQYF.

This chain joins TRBV7-9 and TRBJ2-6; 7 bases agree with TRBD1. CDR3 length equals 16 residues. In germline, CDR1 is SEHNR, CDR2 FQNEAQ (reference sequence). Trimming at V came to 2 bases and at J to 3 bases, leaving 4 bases not matched to a gene. CDR3 amino acids: CASSLRGQVGANVLTF. Here the CDR3 DNA reads TGTGCCAGCAGCTTAAGGGGGCAGGTTGGGGCCAACGTCCTGACTTTC.

This sequence joins TRBV4-2 and TRBJ1-2; D is perhaps TRBD1 (6 bases). Trimming left V 1 base short and J 8 bases short, with 11 bases between. Germline lookup yields CDR1 LGHNA and CDR2 YNFKEQ. This CDR3 contains 13 residues. Here the CDR3 DNA reads TGTGCCAGCAGCCAAGCGGTAGGGGGAGGCTACACCTTC. This encodes CASSQAVGGGYTF.

This chain connects TRBV19 to TRBJ1-2, with TRBD1 matching 8 bases. Germline assignment: CDR1 LNHDA and CDR2 SQIVND (reference sequence). V gave up 4 bases and J gave up 3 bases; unmatched junction bases: 4. The CDR3 consists of 14 residues. CDR3 sequence: CASSSDRGHYGYTF. The CDR3 DNA reads as TGTGCCAGTAGTAGCGACAGGGGACACTATGGCTACACCTTC.

The CDR3 nucleotides read TGTGCCTCACAGGGTGTGTTCAATGAGCAGTTCTTC. As protein: CASQGVFNEQFF. The rearrangement uses TRBV28 and TRBJ2-1; tentative D call: TRBD1 (6 bases). The V end lost 11 bases, the J end lost 6 bases, and 14 bases lay between the germline ends. The CDR3 consists of 12 residues. Germline-derived CDR1 and CDR2 are MDHEN and SYDVKM.

The chain combines TRBV10-3 with TRBJ1-2, with 9 bases lining up with TRBD1. CDR1 ENHRY and CDR2 SYGVKD come from the germline V gene. V shed 11 bases and J 7 bases; nucleotides not matched to a gene: 8. The CDR3 spans 12 residues. CDR3 amino acids: CAPYRGLLGYTF. CDR3 bases: TGTGCCCCATACAGGGGGCTTCTTGGCTACACCTTC.

The chain couples TRBV6-1 to TRBJ1-2; TRBD1 agrees at 7 bases. J gave up 0 bases and V 5 bases, and 6 bases lay outside the gene matches. Per germline, CDR1 MNHNS and CDR2 SASEGT. The CDR3 loop spans 15 amino acids. The CDR3 loop reads CASSPGTVANYGYTF. CDR3 nucleotide sequence: TGTGCCAGCAGTCCCGGGACAGTGGCTAACTATGGCTACACCTTC.